This record covers a single T cell receptor (beta chain). This receptor's antigen is unknown. It has no much larger one-base neighbor in the sample; base qualities were not kept. Relative to germline, V is 0 bases shorter and J is 5 bases shorter, with 12 bases between their ends. From its cysteine to its phenylalanine, the CDR3 spans 14 amino acids. CDR3 DNA only is kept here, 42 bases in frame from base 1. Via the germline V gene, CDR1 is SGDLS and CDR2 YYNGEE. This record comes from a study of ipilimumab plus nivolumab after autologous stem cell transplantation (dated by TCRdb to the early 2020s). Describing the broader study: Trial patients received a median of about 5 ipilimumab doses and 8 nivolumab doses. The intent-to-treat population of the trial was made up of a few dozen patients. Included in the myeloma cohort were high-risk transplant-naive patients as well as patients relapsing within 3 years of a first autologous transplant. Patients in the trial were undergoing autologous transplant and had high-risk diffuse large B cell lymphoma, mature T cell lymphoma, or multiple myeloma. General conclusions and limits of the study: Combined checkpoint inhibition appeared tolerable as post-transplant consolidation, according to the authors' conclusion. The authors stated that profiles of the T cell receptor repertoire, regulatory T cell phenotype and gut microbiota provided a biologic rationale for studying this approach further.

Ipilimumab was given at 1 mg/kg intravenously on day 1 of selected weeks, and checkpoint therapy started 14 to 28 days after autologous transplant. Nivolumab was administered at 3 mg/kg intravenously on day 1 of weeks 1, 4, 7, 10, and every two weeks through week 26. This was a Phase Ib clinical trial that tested ipilimumab plus nivolumab, given as combined checkpoint inhibition, for consolidation following autologous stem cell transplantation. The library was obtained by the immunoSEQ multiplex PCR assay. Here the immuneACCESS table is served through TCRdb, limited to in-frame sequences with V and J called. Missing clones are a known gap in these copies; in checked studies unresolved V genes cover under half, and the rest lacks a known reason. For this sample there are about 5,900 clones; 80% to 90% appear just once. Approximately 5.4% of the sample belongs to the ten largest clones.

The TCR was taken from a female donor with multiple myeloma. In this chain, TRBV9 is recombined with TRBJ2-7; the D segment could be TRBD1, given 5 matching bases. Source: PBMCs, taken in a trial of ipilimumab plus nivolumab as post-transplant consolidation. The CDR3 protein: CASSVGQFGDEQYF. At the DNA level, the sequence is TGTGCCAGCAGCGTAGGACAGTTTGGCGACGAGCAGTACTTC.